The TCR beta chain under discussion was sequenced for a study of early stage breast cancer tumors. Study-wide results and limits: Tumors had about 2.4-fold higher T cell density and higher clonality than adjacent normal breast tissue. Most shared enriched TCRB sequences were commonly generated ones.

For this clone: Its antigen is unknown.

Profiling relied on immunoSEQ multiplex PCR, and the TCRdb table lists in-frame clones only, not all of them. The sample lists 9,300 or so clones; about 70% were seen once. The material sequenced was normal breast tissue next to the tumor. The receptor comes from a person aged 55 to 70 with breast cancer.

The CDR3 coding sequence is TGCGCCAGCAGCCATACCGGGACAGGGGGCAACTATGGCTACACCTTC. This gives the protein CASSHTGTGGNYGYTF. This chain joins TRBV4-1 and TRBJ1-2, with 12 positions matching TRBD1. This CDR3 comprises 16 residues. Per germline, CDR1 MGHRA and CDR2 YSYEKL. V gave up 3 bases and J gave up 2 bases; unmatched junction bases: 4.